Below are 26 T cell receptor beta chains sequenced from a single sample in a study of molecular identifiers for immune sequencing clone quantification. TCRdb ran MiXCR on the PCR reads and lists one entry per CDR3 protein. The data show 460,000 or so distinct CDR3 sequences, with about 21% seen just once and approximately 0.84% held by the top ten. Sequences were obtained from naive CD8+ T cells from blood, with Jurkat cell RNA spiked in. Subset of the sample: FACS-sorted CD8+CD4-CCR7+CD45RA+ naive T cells. Receptor source: a human donor in good health. Some libraries in this study had Jurkat cell RNA spiked in.

The chain couples TRBV7-9 to TRBJ1-1, with 9 bases matching TRBD1. The germline V gene has CDR1 SEHNR and CDR2 FQNEAQ (reference sequence). The CDR3 length is 15 residues. V lost 1 base, J lost 5 bases, and 5 bases stayed unmatched. The CDR3 protein is CASSLGNRGLTEAFF. In nucleotides, the CDR3 is TGTGCCAGCAGCTTAGGCAACAGGGGGCTTACTGAAGCTTTCTTT.

This clonotype was found many times. The chain combines TRBV20-1 with TRBJ2-7; the D gene is possibly TRBD2 (5 bases). Trimming took 6 bases from V and 3 from J, leaving 15 bases between them. Germline V gives CDR1 DFQATT, CDR2 SNEGSKA (reference sequence). The CDR3 covers 13 residues. CDR3 loop: CSAIRREDYEQYF. The CDR3 coding sequence is TGCAGTGCAATCAGACGGGAAGACTACGAGCAGTACTTC.

This clonotype came up a few times. The chain combines TRBV20-1 with TRBJ2-3, with 8 bases that match TRBD2. CDR1 DFQATT and CDR2 SNEGSKA come from the germline V gene (reference sequence). The CDR3 spans 16 residues. J lost 2 bases, V lost 3 bases, and 10 bases had no gene match. The CDR3, as DNA: TGCAGTGCTAGTCTGACTAGCGATGATTTCACAGATACGCAGTATTTT. Protein sequence: CSASLTSDDFTDTQYF.

This clonotype has a count of ten or more. The chain joins TRBV18 to TRBJ2-5; no firm D call. Germline CDR1 and CDR2: KGHSH and LQKENI. The V end lost 5 bases, the J end lost 0 bases, and 7 bases lay between the germline ends. CDR3 length equals 13 residues. The CDR3 loop is CASSATYQETQYF. CDR3 bases: TGTGCCAGCTCAGCGACCTACCAAGAGACCCAGTACTTC.

This clonotype was detected a few times. V is TRBV20-1 and J is TRBJ2-7; the D is unclear. Trimming shortened V by 3 bases and J by 1 base, and 13 bases separated the two germline ends. Germline values: CDR1 DFQATT, CDR2 SNEGSKA (reference sequence). The CDR3 sequence is 14 residues long. The CDR3 sequence is CSARDDLESYEQYF. CDR3 DNA: TGCAGTGCTAGGGACGACTTAGAATCCTACGAGCAGTACTTC.

This clonotype was counted only a few times. This chain joins TRBV6-6 and TRBJ2-7; a weak D match, TRBD2 (5 bases). Trimming shortened V by 2 bases and J by 7 bases, and 21 bases separated the two germline ends. CDR1 and CDR2 (germline): MNHNY, SVGAGI (reference sequence). This CDR3 comprises 16 residues. The CDR3 loop is CASSYDLANPPGEQYF. Written as DNA, the CDR3 is TGTGCCAGCAGTTACGATTTGGCTAACCCACCGGGAGAGCAGTACTTC.

Worth noting for this clonotype: Since a much larger clone is just one base distant, this may be a read error. The chain recombines TRBV15 with TRBJ1-1; D is uncertain. V was pared by 5 bases and J by 4 bases, with 14 bases between. The length of the CDR3 is 14 residues. Germline lookup yields CDR1 LNHNV and CDR2 YYDKDF (reference sequence). The CDR3 region has the DNA TGTGCCACCAGCTCCGATCACATGAGCACTGAAGCTTTCTTT. It yields the protein CATSSDHMSTEAFF.

This clonotype was detected only a few times. This chain connects TRBV7-9 to TRBJ2-7, with 8 bases matching TRBD1. CDR1 and CDR2 from the germline V gene are SEHNR and FQNEAQ (reference sequence). After removal of 5 bases from V and 6 bases from J, the junction contained 18 bases not matched to a gene. CDR3 length: 17 residues. The chain's CDR3 is CASSPPRAGGLVLEQYF. For the CDR3, the DNA is TGTGCCAGCAGCCCCCCCAGGGCAGGGGGCCTGGTACTCGAGCAGTACTTC.

On this clonotype itself: A much bigger clone sits one base away, suggesting this may be a read error. The CDR3 carries no conserved terminal phenylalanine or tryptophan, so it likely arises from a read error. The chain employs TRBV5-4 and TRBJ1-2; D is unclear. The V end was cut by 1 base, the J end by 7 bases, with 11 bases between. The CDR3 has 13 amino acids. CDR1 and CDR2 (germline): SGHNT, YYREEE (reference sequence). The CDR3 coding sequence is TGTGCCAGCAGCTTGACGGAAGCCCTTGGCTACACCTCC. Amino acids: CASSLTEALGYTS.

About this clonotype: A much larger clone sits a single nucleotide away, making a read error possible. The rearrangement uses TRBV29-1 and TRBJ2-1; 7 bases are a match to TRBD1. Trimming took 3 bases from V and 2 from J; bases not matched to a gene: 4. The germline gives CDR1 SQVTM, CDR2 ANQGSEA. CDR3 length: 14 amino acids. In nucleotides, the CDR3 is TGCAGCGTTGAGTTCCAGGGGGCCTACAATGAGCAGTTCTTC. Its translation: CSVEFQGAYNEQFF.

The table lists this clonotype with a few counts. The V call is TRBV11-2, the J call TRBJ1-6, with D unresolved. The CDR3 consists of 16 residues. Germline assignment: CDR1 SGHAT and CDR2 FQNNGV. Trimming shortened V by 6 bases and J by 0 bases, and 12 bases separated the two germline ends. This CDR3 is CASSTSVDSYNSPLHF. The CDR3 DNA reads TGTGCCAGCAGTACTTCAGTAGACTCCTATAATTCACCCCTCCACTTT.

This clonotype was recorded many times. The V call is TRBV19, the J call TRBJ1-3; D gene ambiguous. The CDR3 consists of 15 residues. Per germline, CDR1 LNHDA and CDR2 SQIVND (reference sequence). The V end lost 3 bases, the J end lost 0 bases, and 9 bases lay between the germline ends. CDR3 coding DNA: TGTGCCAGTAGTATCGGACGCCGCTCTGGAAACACCATATATTTT. Protein product: CASSIGRRSGNTIYF.

In this sample, this clonotype turned up many times. Compared with germline, one end of the junction differs, possibly owing to a read error. The V call is TRBV10-2, the J call TRBJ2-7, with TRBD1 as a possible D gene (6 bases). The length of the CDR3 is 12 residues. Per germline, CDR1 WSHSY and CDR2 SAAADI. CDR3 protein: CASSTRGTPTWF. The CDR3 DNA sequence: TGCGCCAGCAGCACGAGGGGGACACCAACCTGGTTC.

To note about this clonotype: A much larger clone lies one base from this, so it may be a read error. V is TRBV7-8 and J is TRBJ2-3, with 8 bases that match TRBD2. The CDR3 length is 17 residues. Germline CDR1 SGHVS, CDR2 FQNEAQ. In DNA, the CDR3 is TGTACCAGCAGCTCCGCCCGGCGGGGGGCGGGCACAGATACGCAGTATTTT. Translating it yields CTSSSARRGAGTDTQYF.

Only a few counts were recorded for this clonotype. The chain joins TRBV2 to TRBJ1-1; tentative D call: TRBD1 (6 bases). This CDR3 has 15 amino acids. Looked up from germline, CDR1 is SNHLY and CDR2 is FYNNEI. Trimming pared 6 bases from V and 5 bases from J, leaving 19 bases between. CDR3 protein: CASSQGGGARTEAFF. The CDR3 DNA reads TGTGCCAGCAGCCAAGGGGGGGGGGCGCGTACTGAAGCTTTCTTT.

This clonotype was found many times. This chain joins TRBV29-1 and TRBJ2-3; D may correspond to TRBD1 or TRBD2 (5 bases each). This CDR3 region has 12 residues. V was shortened by 6 bases and J by 3 bases, with 10 bases between the two germline ends. The germline V gene has CDR1 SQVTM and CDR2 ANQGSEA. This CDR3 reads CSVEGLTDTQYF. The CDR3 DNA reads TGCAGCGTCGAGGGGTTGACAGATACGCAGTATTTT.

This clonotype was recorded at least ten times. This chain uses TRBV24-1 with TRBJ1-5; D gene ambiguous. V shed 3 bases and J shed 4 bases, with 9 bases lying between them. CDR1 and CDR2 (germline): KGHDR, SFDVKD. The CDR3 consists of 14 residues. As DNA, the CDR3 is TGTGCCACCAGTGATATTTGGAGTAATCAGCCCCAGCATTTT. Protein: CATSDIWSNQPQHF.

Regarding this clonotype: A read error is possible here, since a much larger clone lies one base away. This chain links TRBV7-9 with TRBJ1-4, with no clear D. The CDR3 extends over 11 amino acids. Germline V gene data show CDR1 as SEHNR and CDR2 as FQNEAQ (reference sequence). This chain's CDR3 is CASSFTEKLVF. The CDR3 bases are TGTGCCAGCAGCTTTACTGAAAAACTGGTTTTT.

This clonotype turned up a few times. At one end, the junction sequence differs from germline, possibly due to a read error. The rearrangement joins TRBV3-1 to TRBJ2-2; 8 bases map to TRBD1. This CDR3 comprises 17 residues. From germline, CDR1 is LGHDT and CDR2 YNNKEL (reference sequence). The CDR3 loop is CASSQRGTGTNTGELFF. DNA for the CDR3: TGTGCCAGTAGCCAGAGGGGGACAGGAACGAACACCGGGGAGCTGTTTTTT.

In this sample, this clonotype turned up a few times. The chain couples TRBV19 to TRBJ1-5; TRBD1 agrees at 12 bases. The germline CDR1 and CDR2 sequences are LNHDA and SQIVND (reference sequence). J was trimmed by 6 bases and V by 1 base; bases with no gene match: 4. This CDR3 spans 16 amino acids. CDR3 coding DNA: TGTGCCAGTAGTATAGGGGACAGGGGGCTCGTTCAGCCCCAGCATTTT. Protein product: CASSIGDRGLVQPQHF.

This clonotype was found many times. The chain recombines TRBV7-9 with TRBJ1-2; tentatively, D is TRBD1 (5 bases). The CDR3 loop spans 10 amino acids. V was trimmed by 6 bases and J by 14 bases, leaving 13 bases between them. From germline, CDR1 is SEHNR and CDR2 FQNEAQ (reference sequence). The CDR3 here is CASRGDRSTF. The CDR3 nucleotides read TGTGCCAGCAGAGGGGACCGGAGTACCTTC.

This clonotype was recorded many times. The V and J genes are TRBV24-1 and TRBJ1-2; D remains ambiguous. Germline CDR1 and CDR2: KGHDR and SFDVKD. Trimming removed 2 bases from V and 7 bases from J, with 13 bases in between. The CDR3 loop spans 14 amino acids. CDR3 in amino acids: CATSDSQHSFGYTF. The CDR3 DNA follows: TGTGCCACCAGTGATTCCCAACATAGTTTTGGCTACACCTTC.

The J gene is TRBJ2-1, the V gene TRBV28; TRBD2 agrees at 15 bases. The V gene's germline CDR1 is MDHEN and CDR2 SYDVKM. The CDR3 is 15 residues long. The junction had 2 bases not matched to a gene; V was cut back by 4 bases and J by 7 bases. CDR3 coding DNA: TGTGCCAGCAGTTCCGGACTAGCGGGAGGGAATGAGCAGTTCTTC. Amino acids: CASSSGLAGGNEQFF.

The V and J genes are TRBV3-1 and TRBJ2-2; 12 positions match TRBD2. This CDR3 spans 18 amino acids. Germline V lookup: CDR1 LGHDT, CDR2 YNNKEL (reference sequence). Trimming at V came to 3 bases and at J to 4 bases, leaving 9 bases not matched to a gene. The CDR3 DNA is TGTGCCAGCAGCCAGAGACTAGCGGGAGCTCGCGTCACCGGGGAGCTGTTTTTT. Its translation is CASSQRLAGARVTGELFF.

With respect to this clonotype: A much more abundant neighbour one base away suggests this may be a read error. CDR3 nucleotides: TGTGCCAGCAACCACGACAGGGGTGCAACTAATGAAAAACTGTTTTTT. Protein product: CASNHDRGATNEKLFF. The V and J genes are TRBV7-2 and TRBJ1-4, with TRBD1 matching 8 bases. Per the germline V gene, CDR1 is SGHTA and CDR2 is FQGNSA. This CDR3 contains 16 residues. V dropped 7 bases and J dropped 0; count of bases not matched to a gene: 7.

This clonotype was detected only a few times. This chain connects TRBV5-1 to TRBJ2-7, with 7 bases identical to TRBD1. This CDR3 spans 14 amino acids. The trim removed 6 bases at V and 2 bases at J, leaving 8 bases unmatched. Looked up from germline, CDR1 is SGHRS and CDR2 is YFSETQ. The CDR3 bases are TGCGCCAGCAACCTCCGGGACAGACCCTACGAGCAGTACTTC. It yields the protein CASNLRDRPYEQYF.